The clone carrying this TCR beta chain was recorded a few times. Its antigen remains unknown. The data were obtained in a study of T cell clonotyping in hematopoietic cell transplantation. Produced via immunoSEQ multiplex PCR; TCRdb's table is partial and in-frame only. The table lists around 40,000 clones, about 95% of them singletons. Study results and caveats: No sorting was done, leaving CD4 and CD8 contributions mixed.

V shed 5 bases and J shed 5 bases, with 13 bases lying between them. Per germline, CDR1 SNHLY and CDR2 FYNNEI. The CDR3 sequence is 14 residues long. Stated time point: recipient sample about 28 days before transplant, after cytoreduction. The sequence came from a man between 35 and 55 years old with chronic myeloid leukemia. Some clones in this sample may be carry-over from other donors' samples. This specimen consisted of peripheral blood mononuclear cells, obtained before stem cell transplant. The chain is built from TRBV2 and TRBJ1-5, with TRBD1 as a possible D gene (6 bases). This chain's CDR3 is CASSFRQADQPQHF. CDR3 sequence (DNA): TGTGCCAGCAGTTTTAGACAGGCCGATCAGCCCCAGCATTTT.